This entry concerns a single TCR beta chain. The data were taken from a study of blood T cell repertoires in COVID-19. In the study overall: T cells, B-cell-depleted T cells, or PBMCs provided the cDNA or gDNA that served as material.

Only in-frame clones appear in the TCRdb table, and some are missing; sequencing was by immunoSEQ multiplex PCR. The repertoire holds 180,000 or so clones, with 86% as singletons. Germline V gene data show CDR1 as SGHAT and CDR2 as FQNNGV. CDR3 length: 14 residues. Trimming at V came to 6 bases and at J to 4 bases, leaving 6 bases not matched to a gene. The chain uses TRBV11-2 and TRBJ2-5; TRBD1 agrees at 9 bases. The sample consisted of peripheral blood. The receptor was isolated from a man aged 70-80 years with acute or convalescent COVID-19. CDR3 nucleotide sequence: TGTGCCAGCAGTACGGGACAGGGAAGAGAGACCCAGTACTTC. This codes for CASSTGQGRETQYF.